This is a list of T cell receptor beta chains from one sample in a study of lymphopenia after photon versus proton radiotherapy. Using immunoSEQ multiplex PCR, the repertoire was profiled, and TCRdb retains in-frame clones only, with some absent. This sample has around 30,000 clones; 85% to 90% occur once, and the top ten carry approximately 7%. The input for sequencing was peripheral blood, taken from a patient treated with proton-based radiotherapy. The receptors come from a woman aged 70-85 years with pancreatic cancer. Some clones in this sample may be carry-over from other donors' samples. Each CDR3 is given with its conserved first and last residue.

j_gene: TRBJ2-7; v_gene: TRBV9; CDR3aa: CASSEGGGSYEQYF
j_gene: TRBJ1-5; v_gene: TRBV15; CDR3aa: CATSREVSQPQHF
j_gene: TRBJ1-1; v_gene: TRBV30; CDR3aa: CAWSKSGGTEAFF
j_gene: TRBJ2-3; v_gene: TRBV19; CDR3aa: CASTVAGQDTQYF
j_gene: TRBJ2-5; v_gene: TRBV10-3; CDR3aa: CAISDLDGQETQYF
j_gene: TRBJ2-1; v_gene: TRBV25-1; CDR3aa: CASQPSSSYNEQFF
j_gene: TRBJ1-6; v_gene: TRBV5-6; CDR3aa: CASSLDRSSYNSPLHF
j_gene: TRBJ1-1; v_gene: TRBV25-1; CDR3aa: CASSEAGGTEAFF
j_gene: TRBJ1-3; v_gene: TRBV18; CDR3aa: CASSKSQDPGNTIYF
j_gene: TRBJ2-2; v_gene: TRBV19; CDR3aa: CASSIVVSPTGELFF
j_gene: TRBJ2-1; v_gene: TRBV6-4; CDR3aa: CASSPQGGSYNEQFF
j_gene: TRBJ2-3; v_gene: TRBV2; CDR3aa: CASSPRVGDTQYF
j_gene: TRBJ2-1; v_gene: TRBV5-1; CDR3aa: CASSLSPGTGVEQFF
j_gene: TRBJ2-7; v_gene: TRBV14; CDR3aa: CASSQISYEQYF
j_gene: TRBJ2-2; v_gene: TRBV5-5; CDR3aa: CASSRGLAGAGELFF
j_gene: TRBJ1-3; v_gene: TRBV28; CDR3aa: CASSLGQGPGNTIYF
j_gene: TRBJ2-1; v_gene: TRBV7-9; CDR3aa: CASSTSGAYNEQFF
j_gene: TRBJ2-1; v_gene: TRBV18; CDR3aa: CASSPRAGGAYNEQFF
j_gene: TRBJ1-2; v_gene: TRBV5-4; CDR3aa: CASSLVGTGGAGYGYTF
j_gene: TRBJ2-3; v_gene: TRBV27; CDR3aa: CASSRSTGTFSTDTQYF
j_gene: TRBJ2-3; v_gene: TRBV9; CDR3aa: CASSARRLAGTDTQYF
j_gene: TRBJ2-3; v_gene: TRBV4-1; CDR3aa: CASSGRDRGLGDTQYF
j_gene: TRBJ1-2; v_gene: TRBV9; CDR3aa: CASSVAPGTTNGYTF
j_gene: TRBJ1-2; v_gene: TRBV28; CDR3aa: CASSLGWNNTF
j_gene: TRBJ1-1; v_gene: TRBV7-9; CDR3aa: CASSSVGTGGTEAFF
j_gene: TRBJ2-5; v_gene: TRBV5-6; CDR3aa: CASSRDIQETQYF
j_gene: TRBJ2-3; v_gene: TRBV7-2; CDR3aa: CASSLWGRRAFGDTQYF
j_gene: TRBJ2-7; v_gene: TRBV11-2; CDR3aa: CASSLVVASEQYF
j_gene: TRBJ1-1; v_gene: TRBV4-1; CDR3aa: CASRQDPFERGGNTEAFF
j_gene: TRBJ2-1; v_gene: TRBV18; CDR3aa: CASSRLTGGDYNEQFF
j_gene: TRBJ2-7; v_gene: TRBV5-1; CDR3aa: CASSLGYNSYEQYF
j_gene: TRBJ2-1; v_gene: TRBV4-3; CDR3aa: CASSQTGTSRSNEQFF
j_gene: TRBJ1-1; v_gene: TRBV29-1; CDR3aa: CSVFISMNTEAFF
j_gene: TRBJ1-2; v_gene: TRBV5-8; CDR3aa: CASSLPVLGYTF
j_gene: TRBJ2-1; v_gene: TRBV5-4; CDR3aa: CASSLVGSGAPYNEQFF
j_gene: TRBJ1-1; v_gene: TRBV25-1; CDR3aa: CASMGTEAFF
j_gene: TRBJ2-1; v_gene: TRBV7-2; CDR3aa: CASTVAGSYNEQFF
j_gene: TRBJ1-1; v_gene: TRBV18; CDR3aa: CASSLRAGEVTEAFF
j_gene: TRBJ1-1; v_gene: TRBV5-5; CDR3aa: CASSLVGREDTEAFF
j_gene: TRBJ2-1; v_gene: TRBV2; CDR3aa: CASSEAFYNEQFF
j_gene: TRBJ2-5; v_gene: TRBV19; CDR3aa: CASKASGRPPETQYF
j_gene: TRBJ1-4; v_gene: TRBV29-1; CDR3aa: CSVELTGGRKLFF
j_gene: TRBJ2-6; v_gene: TRBV6-6; CDR3aa: CASKRDRGTGANVLTF
j_gene: TRBJ1-1; v_gene: TRBV30; CDR3aa: CAWSVQGIMNTEAFF
j_gene: TRBJ2-3; v_gene: TRBV18; CDR3aa: CASSPLSSTDTQYF
j_gene: TRBJ2-5; v_gene: TRBV5-1; CDR3aa: CASSLQGRETQYF
j_gene: TRBJ2-1; v_gene: TRBV19; CDR3aa: CASSKKFLYNEQFF
j_gene: TRBJ1-1; v_gene: TRBV7-6; CDR3aa: CASSLTQGGIAEAFF
j_gene: TRBJ2-2; v_gene: TRBV5-1; CDR3aa: CASSLHGPSRDYDTGELFF
j_gene: TRBJ2-2; v_gene: TRBV10-3; CDR3aa: CAISERAGAGNTGELFF
j_gene: TRBJ1-1; v_gene: TRBV2; CDR3aa: CASKPGGLEAFF
j_gene: TRBJ2-1; v_gene: TRBV5-1; CDR3aa: CASSQYGSDNEQFF
j_gene: TRBJ2-1; v_gene: TRBV4-3; CDR3aa: CASSQDGGEPYNEQFF
j_gene: TRBJ1-2; v_gene: TRBV28; CDR3aa: CASSQTGIPSYGYTF
j_gene: TRBJ1-1; v_gene: TRBV25-1; CDR3aa: CASSEYSSGNTEAFF
j_gene: TRBJ1-3; v_gene: TRBV30; CDR3aa: CAWSVRVYPSGNTIYF
j_gene: TRBJ2-1; v_gene: TRBV10-3; CDR3aa: CAISGTSGSYNEQFF
j_gene: TRBJ1-1; v_gene: TRBV29-1; CDR3aa: CSALGASNTEAFF